This T cell receptor (beta chain) was sequenced during a study of cytomegalovirus exposure and HLA in healthy donors. Losses at the gene ends were 8 bases for V and 7 bases for J; bases not matched to a gene: 7. Germline V CDR1 and CDR2: MNHNS, SASEGT. The CDR3 consists of 13 residues. PCR was performed using 60 Vbeta and 13 Jbeta primers. In the study's own analysis: About 11 million of 70 million to 80 million unique TCR beta chains were shared, per a later count. Method: immunoSEQ multiplex PCR; TCRdb's copy keeps in-frame clones and lacks some. V and J calls and clone size follow that table, whereas D and trimming were derived from the DNA. Here the sample spans about 210,000 clones, about 88% being singletons.

Sequencing used PBMCs. The clonotype originates from a girl aged 2-15 years in good health and CMV-seronegative. The V and J genes are TRBV6-1 and TRBJ2-7; the match to TRBD2 covers 11 bases. Written as DNA, the CDR3 is TGTGCCAGCCACCTAGCGGGGGGCGGAGAGCAGTACTTC. This codes for CASHLAGGGEQYF.